This is a list of T cell receptor beta chains from one sample in a study of shared clonotypes between healthy human individuals. Repertoires were generated with immunoSEQ multiplex PCR, while TCRdb's copy carries only in-frame clones and drops some. Of about 980,000 clones in the sample, approximately 80% were seen once. Specimen: memory CD4+ T cells sorted from blood. The source is a man aged 18 to 30 in good health. Each CDR3 is given with its conserved first and last residue. The D gene is left open where the match is weak. Rows may omit the clone size; those that give it use once, few, many or a size class.

>NA|NA|TRBJ1-4|TRBV6-1
CASREGGANEKLFF
>few|NA|TRBJ2-3|TRBV21-1
CASSKRASGGAGRDTQYF
>once|NA|TRBJ2-3|TRBV7-2
CASSLLGGDTQYF
>NA|NA|TRBJ2-4|TRBV14
CASSQVEAKNIQYF
>NA|TRBD1|TRBJ1-6|TRBV29-1
CCVSTGRNSPLHF
>NA|TRBD2|TRBJ2-7|TRBV30
CAWSVRGAFSGGPYEQYF
>NA|TRBD2|TRBJ2-5|TRBV30
CACSGGIQETQYF
>NA|TRBD2|TRBJ2-3|TRBV6-6
CASSLGLAGAKDTQYF
>NA|NA|TRBJ1-5|TRBV27
CASSLSITSNQPQHF
>NA|NA|TRBJ2-7|TRBV5-1
CASSLAWTAAYEQYF
>NA|NA|TRBJ2-5|TRBV5-8
CASSPLDGAGETQYF
>NA|NA|TRBJ2-1|TRBV7-9
CASTGDSYNEQFF
>NA|TRBD1|TRBJ1-2|TRBV5-1
CASSPPGQGGNGYTF
>NA|TRBD1|TRBJ2-5|TRBV5-1
CASSPGVAGGGETQYF
>NA|NA|TRBJ2-7|TRBV11-2
CASSLGDVTSYEQYF
>NA|NA|TRBJ2-3|TRBV30
CAWGLLGGGTDTQYF
>few|NA|TRBJ2-6|TRBV7-9
CASSPSTGANVLTF
>once|NA|TRBJ2-7|TRBV6-5
CASSNSPYEQYF
>NA|NA|TRBJ2-2|TRBV2
CASQLLMNTGELFF
>NA|NA|TRBJ2-2|TRBV12-5
CASSVDTGELFF
>NA|NA|TRBJ2-3|TRBV5-4
CASSSGGPSTDTQYF
>NA|TRBD1|TRBJ1-3|TRBV7-8
CASSLRDRGTGNTIYF
>few|TRBD1|TRBJ2-7|TRBV5-1
CASSLVKGQGYEQYF
>NA|NA|TRBJ2-1|TRBV5-8
CASKGYNEQFF
>NA|TRBD2|TRBJ2-2|TRBV5-1
CASSSQAGRNTGELFF
>once|NA|TRBJ1-6|TRBV30
CAWTVNSPLHF
>NA|NA|TRBJ2-1|TRBV6-5
CASSYSWGTPQNEQFF
>NA|NA|TRBJ2-7|TRBV20-1
CSARRLEQYF
>NA|NA|TRBJ1-4|TRBV29-1
CSVDGATNEKLFF
>once|NA|TRBJ1-1|TRBV5-1
CASSLGQMNTEAFF
>NA|NA|TRBJ1-1|TRBV6-5
CASSSLGGAEAFF
>NA|TRBD1|TRBJ2-7|TRBV5-1
CASSLALDRGDEQYF
>NA|NA|TRBJ1-1|TRBV28
CASSFMREGTEAFF